This T cell receptor beta chain was sequenced during a study of identifying expanded T cells in peripheral blood. Some clones are missing from TCRdb's copy, which holds only in-frame ones; the method was immunoSEQ multiplex PCR. The table shows 95,000 to 150,000 clones, with 75% to 90% occurring only once. This clone was recorded only once. The germline gives CDR1 LNHDA, CDR2 SQIVND (reference sequence). V gave up 8 bases and J gave up 1 base; unmatched junction bases: 7. CDR3 length: 16 amino acids. Sequencing was carried out using blood. V usage is TRBV19 and J usage is TRBJ2-1; 11 nucleotides align to TRBD2. The TCR sequence derives from a person aged 18 to 75 in good health. The CDR3 DNA reads TGTGCCAGTTATGTGACTAGCGGGGCTTCCTACAATGAGCAGTTCTTC. Its protein is CASYVTSGASYNEQFF. The complete variable domain, with remaining parts taken from reference TRBV19 and TRBJ2-1, reads DGGITQSPKYLFRKEGQNVTLSCEQNLNHDAMYWYRQDPGQGLRLIYYSQIVNDFQKGDIAEGYSVSREKKESFPLTVTSAQKNPTAFYLCASYVTSGASYNEQFFGPGTRLTVL.